This TCR beta chain was captured by sequencing in a study of Graves' ophthalmopathy and Graves' hyperthyroidism. Researchers took RNA transcripts and amplified TCR beta CDR3 regions from them. RT-PCR in the first round used HTBI primers; a second-round multiplex PCR followed. TCRdb fed the multiplex PCR reads into MiXCR, producing one record per CDR3 protein. The sample shows 200,000 to 250,000 distinct CDR3 sequences, about 22% of them seen only once. The CDR3 runs 15 residues. Germline V gene sequence: CDR1 MDHEN, CDR2 SYDVKM. V gave up 7 bases and J gave up 2 bases; unmatched junction bases: 8. The sequenced sample consisted of peripheral blood. This sequence joins TRBV28 and TRBJ1-1, with 9 bases fitting TRBD1. The source of this sequence is a woman aged 45-59 years with Graves' ophthalmopathy. CDR3: CASKSGGQGNTEAFF. The CDR3 bases are TGTGCCAGCAAAAGTGGGGGACAGGGAAACACTGAAGCTTTCTTT. Full variable domain (outside the CDR3, taken from reference TRBV28 and TRBJ1-1): DVKVTQSSRYLVKRTGEKVFLECVQDMDHENMFWYRQDPGLGLRLIYFSYDVKMKEKGDIPEGYSVSREKKERFSLILESASTNQTSMYLCASKSGGQGNTEAFFGQGTRLTVV.